Listed below are T cell receptor beta chains from one sample, sequenced in a study of blood T cells in healthy people across ages. Each CDR3 protein is one row after TCRdb ran MiXCR on the 5' RACE reads. There are 650,000 to 700,000 distinct CDR3 sequences in the sample; about a third occur only once, and 15% lies in the top ten. The sample taken for sequencing was blood. All receptors derive from an elderly woman in good health. The CDR3 runs from the conserved cysteine through the conserved F or W. The D gene is left open where the match is weak. Not every row has a clone size; where given, it reads once, few, many or a size class.

J: TRBJ2-3
D: NA
V: TRBV7-8
length: 14
size: NA
DNA: TGTGCCAGCAGCTCTGGATCTCGTCAAGATACGCAGTATTTT
CDR3: CASSSGSRQDTQYF

J: TRBJ2-1
D: NA
V: TRBV28
length: 11
size: many
DNA: TGTGCCAGCAGCCGGGGCGTGGGGCAGTTCTTC
CDR3: CASSRGVGQFF

J: TRBJ2-7
D: TRBD2
V: TRBV5-1
length: 14
size: many
DNA: TGCGCCAGCAGCGACACGGGGGGGGTGAACGAGCAGTACTTC
CDR3: CASSDTGGVNEQYF

J: TRBJ2-7
D: NA
V: TRBV5-1
length: 13
size: many
DNA: TGCGCCAGCAGCTTCGGTCCTCGGCAAGAGCAGTACTTC
CDR3: CASSFGPRQEQYF

J: TRBJ2-7
D: TRBD2
V: TRBV20-1
length: 16
size: few
DNA: TGCAGTGCTAGAGGCCCCTTTAGCGGGGGGGTCTACGAGCAGTACTTC
CDR3: CSARGPFSGGVYEQYF

J: TRBJ2-1
D: NA
V: TRBV4-2
length: 17
size: NA
DNA: TGTGCCAGCAGCCCTAACTTTCTAGCTAGCTCCTACAATGAGCAGTTCTTC
CDR3: CASSPNFLASSYNEQFF

J: TRBJ2-5
D: TRBD1
V: TRBV7-9
length: 16
size: once
DNA: TGTGCCAGCAGCTTCCGAACAGGGGGCCTGGGAGAGACCCAGTACTTC
CDR3: CASSFRTGGLGETQYF

J: TRBJ2-1
D: TRBD1
V: TRBV19
length: 15
size: many
DNA: TGTGCCAGTAGCATCCGGGACAGGGGAAACAATGAGCAGTTCTTC
CDR3: CASSIRDRGNNEQFF

J: TRBJ2-1
D: NA
V: TRBV12-3/TRBV12-4
length: 11
size: NA
DNA: TGTGCCAGCTCACAGGGTCGCGAGCAGTTCTTC
CDR3: CASSQGREQFF

J: TRBJ2-7
D: NA
V: TRBV20-1
length: 12
size: many
DNA: TGCAGTGCTAAGGACGGGTCCTACGAGCAGTACTTC
CDR3: CSAKDGSYEQYF

J: TRBJ2-3
D: TRBD2
V: TRBV5-5
length: 14
size: many
DNA: TGTGCCAGCAGCTCCCTAGCGGGGGAAGGTACGCAGTATTTT
CDR3: CASSSLAGEGTQYF

J: TRBJ2-1
D: TRBD1
V: TRBV7-2
length: 15
size: many
DNA: TGTGCCAGCAGATCAGGACAGGGAGCTTACAATGAGCAGTTCTTC
CDR3: CASRSGQGAYNEQFF

J: TRBJ2-3
D: NA
V: TRBV7-9
length: 13
size: many
DNA: TGTGCCAGCACTATTTTGGCCACAGATACGCAGTATTTT
CDR3: CASTILATDTQYF

J: TRBJ1-1
D: NA
V: TRBV27
length: 14
size: few
DNA: TGTGCCAGCAGTTTCGTAGGGGGGGACACTGAAGCTTTCTTT
CDR3: CASSFVGGDTEAFF

J: TRBJ2-3
D: NA
V: TRBV6-6
length: 13
size: many
DNA: TGTGCCAGCAGAACCACAGGAGCAGATACGCAGTATTTT
CDR3: CASRTTGADTQYF

J: TRBJ1-1
D: TRBD1
V: TRBV20-1
length: 15
size: NA
DNA: TGCAGTGCTAGCGGGGCGGGACAGGGGTTCTCTGAAGCTTTCTTT
CDR3: CSASGAGQGFSEAFF

J: TRBJ1-5
D: NA
V: TRBV30
length: 14
size: NA
DNA: TGTGCCTGGAGAGGCGCAGGGACCCCCTCGCCCCAGCATTTT
CDR3: CAWRGAGTPSPQHF

J: TRBJ2-7
D: NA
V: TRBV3-1
length: 14
size: many
DNA: TGTGCCAGCAGCCTGTCGACGCAGGGCTACGAGCAGTACTTC
CDR3: CASSLSTQGYEQYF

J: TRBJ2-4
D: NA
V: TRBV20-1
length: 16
size: NA
DNA: TGCAGTGCTAGAGATCCCCGCACAGGGACCAAAAACATTCAGTACTTC
CDR3: CSARDPRTGTKNIQYF

J: TRBJ2-3
D: NA
V: TRBV5-1
length: 16
size: many
DNA: TGCGCCAGCAGCCCACCCGGGGCAGACGACACAGATACGCAGTATTTT
CDR3: CASSPPGADDTDTQYF

J: TRBJ2-2
D: TRBD1
V: TRBV20-1
length: 17
size: NA
DNA: TGCAGTGCTAGGGACAATCGACAGGGGACGAACACCGGGGAGCTGTTTTTT
CDR3: CSARDNRQGTNTGELFF

J: TRBJ2-1
D: NA
V: TRBV7-9
length: 15
size: NA
DNA: TGTGCCAGCAGCTTAGCCGACAGGCCCTACAATGAGCAGTTCTTC
CDR3: CASSLADRPYNEQFF

J: TRBJ1-2
D: TRBD1
V: TRBV7-2
length: 14
size: NA
DNA: TGTGCCAGCACCTCACCGGGCAGGGGGGAAGGCTACACCTTC
CDR3: CASTSPGRGEGYTF

J: TRBJ1-3
D: NA
V: TRBV5-6
length: 12
size: NA
DNA: TGTGCCAGCAGCTTGTCGAGGCAGCCGATATATTTT
CDR3: CASSLSRQPIYF

J: TRBJ2-3
D: TRBD2
V: TRBV7-2
length: 19
size: many
DNA: TGTGCCAGCAGCTTATTCGGACTAGCGGGGGCCCTTGGCACAGATACGCAGTATTTT
CDR3: CASSLFGLAGALGTDTQYF

J: TRBJ1-6
D: NA
V: TRBV11-2
length: 14
size: many
DNA: TGTGCCAGCAGCTTAGTAGGCGGTAATTCACCCCTCCACTTT
CDR3: CASSLVGGNSPLHF

J: TRBJ2-6
D: NA
V: TRBV25-1
length: 17
size: many
DNA: TGTGCCAGCAGCCCAAGATCCGGGGGCTCTGGGGCCAACGTCCTGACTTTC
CDR3: CASSPRSGGSGANVLTF

J: TRBJ2-3
D: NA
V: TRBV6-6
length: 15
size: NA
DNA: TGTGCCAGCTCGACAGTTCTTACTAGCACAGATACGCAGTATTTT
CDR3: CASSTVLTSTDTQYF

J: TRBJ1-1
D: NA
V: TRBV3-1
length: 13
size: NA
DNA: TGTGCCAGCAGCCAAGTTCAGCAGGGTAGGGCTTTCTTT
CDR3: CASSQVQQGRAFF

J: TRBJ2-5
D: TRBD1
V: TRBV5-1
length: 14
size: many
DNA: TGCGCCAGCAGCTTTACAGGGGGCAGAGAGACCCAGTACTTC
CDR3: CASSFTGGRETQYF

J: TRBJ1-5
D: TRBD1
V: TRBV20-1
length: 15
size: few
DNA: TGCAGTGCTAGTTTTACAAGGACAGGGCGTCAGCCCCAGCATTTT
CDR3: CSASFTRTGRQPQHF

J: TRBJ1-2
D: TRBD1
V: TRBV6-6
length: 17
size: few
DNA: TGTGCCAGCAGTTCGAGTGACAGGGATTGGAGAAACTATGGCTACACCTTC
CDR3: CASSSSDRDWRNYGYTF

J: TRBJ2-3
D: TRBD2
V: TRBV5-5
length: 16
size: NA
DNA: TGTGCCAGCTGCTTAGGACTAGTCCTAGCTTGGTATACGCAGTATTTT
CDR3: CASCLGLVLAWYTQYF

J: TRBJ1-2
D: NA
V: TRBV12-3/TRBV12-4
length: 14
size: many
DNA: TGTGCCAGCAGCATAAACAGGGTCAGCTATGGCTACACCTTC
CDR3: CASSINRVSYGYTF

J: TRBJ1-2
D: NA
V: TRBV20-1
length: 14
size: many
DNA: TGCAGTGCTAGAGGTGCGGGGATTAGCTATGGCTACACCTTC
CDR3: CSARGAGISYGYTF

J: TRBJ2-1
D: NA
V: TRBV12-3/TRBV12-4
length: 15
size: many
DNA: TGTGCCAGCACCCAGTGGGGGGGGGCCGTCAATGAGCAGTTCTTC
CDR3: CASTQWGGAVNEQFF

J: TRBJ2-1
D: NA
V: TRBV2
length: 15
size: many
DNA: TGTGCCAGCAGTGAATCGGCAGTACGGTACAATGAGCAGTTCTTC
CDR3: CASSESAVRYNEQFF